These 27 T cell receptor beta chains were all obtained from the same sample, sequenced in a study of cytomegalovirus exposure and HLA in healthy donors. This PCR relied on a set of 60 Vbeta primers and 13 Jbeta primers. TCRdb's copy holds only in-frame clones and misses some; the assay was immunoSEQ multiplex PCR. The data hold about 140,000 clones, with around 82% observed a single time. The sample comprised PBMCs. The receptors here all came from a man between 50 and 59 years old in good health and CMV-seronegative.

This clone was counted only a few times. This chain links TRBV28 with TRBJ1-1; 7 positions match TRBD1. The V segment lost 6 bases and the J segment 1 base; nucleotides outside the gene matches: 5. CDR1 and CDR2 from the germline V gene are MDHEN and SYDVKM. The length of the CDR3 is 14 residues. The CDR3 is CASRPGTENTEAFF. CDR3 in DNA: TGTGCCAGCAGACCCGGGACAGAGAACACTGAAGCTTTCTTT.

The rearrangement uses TRBV29-1 and TRBJ1-2; D is perhaps TRBD1 (5 bases). The CDR3 covers 12 residues. V was trimmed by 7 bases and J by 7 bases, leaving 16 bases between them. The germline V gene encodes CDR1 SQVTM and CDR2 ANQGSEA. The CDR3: CSGETGSRGYTF. CDR3 in DNA: TGCAGCGGCGAAACAGGTTCCCGTGGCTACACCTTC.

The chain links TRBV6-5 to TRBJ2-5; 9 nucleotides match TRBD1. The J call is in doubt because the DNA end fits TRBJ2-7 better. Germline V gene lookup returns CDR1 MNHEY and CDR2 SVGAGI. The CDR3 totals 15 residues. CDR3 region: CASRPNRDRVYEQYF. The CDR3 nucleotides are TGTGCCAGCAGACCCAATAGGGACAGGGTCTACGAGCAGTACTTC.

The chain links TRBV19 to TRBJ2-3; possibly TRBD1 for D (6 bases). Germline V gene sequence: CDR1 LNHDA, CDR2 SQIVND (reference sequence). This CDR3 region has 15 residues. Trimming cost V 6 bases and J 7 bases, with 20 bases left between them. CDR3 loop: CASRSGQSYGYTQYF. CDR3 coding DNA: TGTGCCAGTAGATCAGGACAGTCGTATGGATATACGCAGTATTTT. Full variable domain (missing parts from reference TRBV19 and TRBJ2-3): DGGITQSPKYLFRKEGQNVTLSCEQNLNHDAMYWYRQDPGQGLRLIYYSQIVNDFQKGDIAEGYSVSREKKESFPLTVTSAQKNPTAFYLCASRSGQSYGYTQYFGPGTRLTVL.

The table lists this clone with a count of one. The chain uses TRBV6-4 and TRBJ2-3, with 8 bases identical to TRBD1. Germline values: CDR1 MRHNA, CDR2 SNTAGT. The CDR3 length is 14 residues. V dropped 6 bases and J dropped 5; count of bases not matched to a gene: 7. CDR3 loop: CASSGQGIGDTQYF. Here the CDR3 DNA reads TGTGCCAGCAGCGGACAGGGCATTGGAGATACGCAGTATTTT.

The chain uses TRBV2 and TRBJ2-3; 13 nucleotides match TRBD2. Germline V gene data show CDR1 as SNHLY and CDR2 as FYNNEI. The CDR3 runs to 15 residues. V shed 6 bases and J 5 bases; nucleotides not matched to a gene: 5. The CDR3 nucleotides read TGTGCCAGCAGCCCACGGACTAGCGGGAGAGATACGCAGTATTTT. Translated: CASSPRTSGRDTQYF.

The rearrangement uses TRBV5-1 and TRBJ2-4; TRBD1 aligns across 9 bases. The CDR3 extends over 16 amino acids. Germline assignment: CDR1 SGHRS and CDR2 YFSETQ. V shed 3 bases, J shed 3 bases, and the junction held 7 bases outside the gene matches. The CDR3 DNA follows: TGCGCCAGCAGCTCCCGGACGACAGGGGGCAAAAACATTCAGTACTTC. Its translation: CASSSRTTGGKNIQYF.

This clone was seen a single time. The chain combines TRBV5-6 with TRBJ1-2; 7 positions match TRBD1. The CDR3 has 16 residues. V lost 2 bases and J lost 0; bases outside the gene matches: 7. In germline, CDR1 is SGHDT, CDR2 YYEEEE. CDR3 nucleotides: TGTGCCAGCAGCTTTCTTGACAGGGACACTAACTATGGCTACACCTTC. This translates into CASSFLDRDTNYGYTF.

The rearrangement joins TRBV11-2 to TRBJ1-2; D not resolved. CDR1 is SGHAT and CDR2 is FQNNGV in the germline V gene. The CDR3 has 14 amino acids. V was cut by 0 bases and J by 9 bases, with 14 bases left in between. CDR3 bases: TGTGCCAGCAGCTTAGAGAAAAACTCTATGAGCTACACCTTC. It is translated as CASSLEKNSMSYTF.

This chain connects TRBV27 to TRBJ1-4; 8 positions match TRBD1. V lost 5 bases, J lost 8 bases, and 7 bases stayed unmatched. The CDR3 extends over 14 amino acids. Germline values: CDR1 MNHEY, CDR2 SMNVEV (reference sequence). The CDR3 bases are TGTGCCAGCAGTGCGACAGGGGTAGACGAAAAACTGTTTTTT. Translation gives CASSATGVDEKLFF.

The chain is built from TRBV6-5 and TRBJ1-2; 7 bases are shared with TRBD1. The CDR3 has 13 residues. Unmatched junction bases numbered 9, after V lost 6 bases and J lost 8 bases. Per germline, CDR1 MNHEY and CDR2 SVGAGI. CDR3 sequence reads: CASRPQGYEGYTF. In nucleotides, the CDR3 is TGTGCCAGCAGGCCACAGGGGTATGAGGGCTACACCTTC.

The chain links TRBV19 to TRBJ1-1, with 8 bases that match TRBD1. Germline CDR1 and CDR2: LNHDA and SQIVND (reference sequence). The CDR3 runs to 12 residues. The V and J ends lost 5 bases and 8 bases, in that order; junction bases with no gene match: 4. The CDR3, as DNA: TGTGCCAGTAGTCTAAGGACAGGGGAAGCTTTCTTT. It encodes CASSLRTGEAFF.

The V and J genes are TRBV5-1 and TRBJ2-1; 8 nucleotides match TRBD1. Germline CDR1 and CDR2: SGHRS and YFSETQ. Germline trimming cut 2 bases from V and 8 bases from J; bases unmatched to any gene: 6. The CDR3 runs 14 residues. The CDR3 loop is CASSFGQGGDEQFF. The DNA of the CDR3 is TGCGCCAGCAGCTTCGGACAGGGTGGGGATGAGCAGTTCTTC.

The V call is TRBV27, the J call TRBJ2-2; 11 bases agree with TRBD2. The CDR3 spans 18 residues. Germline CDR1 and CDR2: MNHEY and SMNVEV (reference sequence). V lost 3 bases and J lost 3; bases outside the gene matches: 9. The CDR3 here is CASSFISIAGGDTGELFF. The CDR3 DNA is TGTGCCAGCAGTTTCATATCTATAGCGGGAGGGGACACCGGGGAGCTGTTTTTT.

The genes are TRBV29-1 and TRBJ2-3; D might be TRBD2 (6 bases). Germline loops: CDR1 SQVTM, CDR2 ANQGSEA. V gave up 7 bases and J gave up 0 bases, with 14 bases separating them. The CDR3 is 14 amino acids. CDR3 sequence: CSALRRDSTDTQYF. The CDR3 bases are TGCAGCGCTCTACGGCGGGACAGCACAGATACGCAGTATTTT.

Only a few counts were recorded for this clone. The genes are TRBV19 and TRBJ2-6; maybe TRBD1 (6 bases). The germline V gene has CDR1 LNHDA and CDR2 SQIVND (reference sequence). Trimming pared 5 bases from V and 0 bases from J, leaving 14 bases between. The CDR3 runs to 17 residues. The CDR3 loop is CASSGPRGSSGANVLTF. Here the CDR3 DNA reads TGTGCCAGTAGTGGCCCCAGGGGTTCCTCTGGGGCCAACGTCCTGACTTTC.

This chain uses TRBV7-9 with TRBJ1-2, with D maybe TRBD1 (5 bases). Germline V gene data show CDR1 as SEHNR and CDR2 as FQNEAQ (reference sequence). With 6 bases removed from V and 4 bases from J, the gap between germline ends came to 12 bases. The CDR3 is made up of 13 amino acids. CDR3 coding DNA: TGTGCCAGCAGTACGACAGACTTCTATGGCTACACCTTC. Amino acid sequence: CASSTTDFYGYTF.

The chain is built from TRBV11-2 and TRBJ2-1; TRBD1 matches 10 bases. This CDR3 contains 14 residues. Trimming at V came to 5 bases and at J to 7 bases, leaving 5 bases not matched to a gene. The germline V gene encodes CDR1 SGHAT and CDR2 FQNNGV. CDR3 sequence: CASSGPGQGNEQFF. CDR3 coding DNA: TGTGCCAGCAGCGGACCGGGACAGGGGAATGAGCAGTTCTTC.

The rearrangement uses TRBV11-2 and TRBJ2-7, with 8 bases aligning to TRBD1. CDR1 and CDR2 (germline): SGHAT, FQNNGV. The CDR3 runs 14 residues. V lost 5 bases, J lost 3 bases, and 6 bases stayed unmatched. CDR3 coding DNA: TGTGCCAGCAGCGTACGGACAGGGAACTACGAGCAGTACTTC. It encodes CASSVRTGNYEQYF.

The chain carries TRBV19 and TRBJ2-5; 9 nucleotides line up with TRBD2. The V gene's germline CDR1 is LNHDA and CDR2 SQIVND (reference sequence). The CDR3 is 14 residues long. V was pared by 5 bases and J by 5 bases, with 6 bases of the junction left unmatched. The DNA for the CDR3 is TGTGCCAGTAGTTTCGGCGGGGGGGGTGAGACCCAGTACTTC. Amino acid sequence: CASSFGGGGETQYF.

This chain links TRBV9 with TRBJ2-7, with a tentative D call TRBD2 (6 bases). The length of the CDR3 is 15 residues. The V gene lost 0 bases and the J gene lost 2 bases, with 12 bases spanning the gap. CDR1 and CDR2 from the germline V gene are SGDLS and YYNGEE. CDR3 DNA: TGTGCCAGCAGCGTAGGGTCTAGCGTCACCTACGAGCAGTACTTC. Translated: CASSVGSSVTYEQYF.

In its sample, this clone was seen once. The V call is TRBV5-1, the J call TRBJ2-7; the D gene is possibly TRBD1 (5 bases). Germline lookup yields CDR1 SGHRS and CDR2 YFSETQ. This CDR3 contains 14 residues. V lost 0 bases, J lost 5 bases, and 12 bases lay in between. The CDR3 protein is CASSLGQGTDEQYF. The CDR3 DNA is TGCGCCAGCAGCTTGGGCCAGGGTACCGACGAGCAGTACTTC.

The rearrangement links TRBV11-2 to TRBJ2-1; D is unclear. CDR1 is SGHAT, CDR2 FQNNGV, per germline. V lost 2 bases to trimming and J lost 8 bases, with 7 bases between them. CDR3 size: 12 residues. CDR3 amino acids: CASSLLSDEQFF. The CDR3 DNA reads as TGTGCCAGCAGCTTATTATCGGATGAGCAGTTCTTC.

J is TRBJ2-7 and V is TRBV5-1, with 7 bases aligning to TRBD1. Germline V CDR1 and CDR2: SGHRS, YFSETQ. The CDR3 covers 11 residues. The junction had 5 bases not matched to a gene; V was cut back by 2 bases and J by 12 bases. CDR3 in amino acids: CASSLQGFRYF. In nucleotides, the CDR3 is TGCGCCAGCAGCTTACAGGGGTTTCGGTACTTC. The full variable domain, rest sourced from reference TRBV5-1 and TRBJ2-7, is KAGVTQTPRYLIKTRGQQVTLSCSPISGHRSVSWYQQTPGQGLQFLFEYFSETQRNKGNFPGRFSGRQFSNSRSEMNVSTLELGDSALYLCASSLQGFRYFGPGTRLTVT.

The rearrangement joins TRBV7-9 to TRBJ2-1, with TRBD2 identical over 12 bases. There are 19 residues in the CDR3. Germline assignment: CDR1 SEHNR and CDR2 FQNEAQ (reference sequence). After removal of 2 bases from V and 7 bases from J, the junction contained 15 bases not matched to a gene. This chain's CDR3 is CASSLRVRKTSGSRNEQFF. CDR3 bases: TGTGCCAGCAGCTTAAGGGTAAGAAAGACTAGCGGGAGTAGAAATGAGCAGTTCTTC.

The gene calls are TRBV19 and TRBJ2-7; 7 nucleotides agree with TRBD1. Germline CDR1 and CDR2: LNHDA and SQIVND (reference sequence). V shed 5 bases, J shed 2 bases, and the junction held 3 bases outside the gene matches. The CDR3 sequence is 13 residues long. CDR3 DNA sequence: TGTGCCAGTAGTTTTGGACAGGCCTACGAGCAGTACTTC. As protein: CASSFGQAYEQYF.

The chain has TRBV5-5 and TRBJ2-7, with D possibly being TRBD1 (6 bases). V lost 0 bases to trimming and J lost 2 bases, with 9 bases between them. CDR1 is SGHKS and CDR2 is YYEKEE in the germline V gene (reference sequence). The CDR3 is 14 amino acids. CDR3 loop: CASSLGTVTYEQYF. CDR3 DNA sequence: TGTGCCAGCAGCTTGGGGACAGTAACCTACGAGCAGTACTTC.